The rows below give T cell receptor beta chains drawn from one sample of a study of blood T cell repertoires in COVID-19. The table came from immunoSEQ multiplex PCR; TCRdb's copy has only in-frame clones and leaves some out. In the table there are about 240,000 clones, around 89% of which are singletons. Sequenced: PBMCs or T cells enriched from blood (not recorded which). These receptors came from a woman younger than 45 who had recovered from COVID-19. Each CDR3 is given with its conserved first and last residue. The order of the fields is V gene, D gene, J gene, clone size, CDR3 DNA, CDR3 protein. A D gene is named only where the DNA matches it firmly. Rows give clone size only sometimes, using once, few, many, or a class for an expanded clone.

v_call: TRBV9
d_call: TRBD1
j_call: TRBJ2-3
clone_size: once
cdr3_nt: TGTGCCAGCAGCGCAACCGGGACAGGGTCTTCGGATACGCAGTATTTT
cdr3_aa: CASSATGTGSSDTQYF

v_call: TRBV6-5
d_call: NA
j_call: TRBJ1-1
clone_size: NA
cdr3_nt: TGTGCCAGCAGTTATAGGAGAGGGGGCACTGAAGCTTTCTTT
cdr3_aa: CASSYRRGGTEAFF

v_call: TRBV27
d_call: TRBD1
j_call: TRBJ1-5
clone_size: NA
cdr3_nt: TGTGCCAGCAGTATAGGGGGCGGTCAGCCCCAGCATTTT
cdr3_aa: CASSIGGGQPQHF

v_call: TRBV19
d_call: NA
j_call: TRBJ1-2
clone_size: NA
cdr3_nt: TGTGCCAGTAGTGCGACCTTCCCGGGACTCGGCGGCTATGGCTACACCTTC
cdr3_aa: CASSATFPGLGGYGYTF

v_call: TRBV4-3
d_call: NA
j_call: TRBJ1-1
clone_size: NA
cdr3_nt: TGCGCCAGCAGCCAAGATTGGAGCGGAGGCACTGAAGCTTTCTTT
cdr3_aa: CASSQDWSGGTEAFF

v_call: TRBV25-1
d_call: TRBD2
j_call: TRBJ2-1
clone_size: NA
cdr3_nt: TGTGCCAGCAGTGAATACGGGGCTAGCGGACGGTACCAAAATGAGCAGTTCTTC
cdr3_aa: CASSEYGASGRYQNEQFF

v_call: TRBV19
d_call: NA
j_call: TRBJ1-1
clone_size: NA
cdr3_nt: TGTGCCAGTAGATTCCAGGGCCTTACTGAAGCTTTCTTT
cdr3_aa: CASRFQGLTEAFF

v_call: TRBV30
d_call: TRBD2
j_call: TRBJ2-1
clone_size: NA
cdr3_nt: TGTGCCTGGAGTGGGGCTAGCGGGAGCGTAAATGAGCAGTTCTTC
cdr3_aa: CAWSGASGSVNEQFF

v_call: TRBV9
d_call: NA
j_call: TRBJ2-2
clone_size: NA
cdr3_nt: TGTGCCAGCAGCGTGAACCTCCCGGGAGTCGGGGAGCTGTTTTTT
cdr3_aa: CASSVNLPGVGELFF

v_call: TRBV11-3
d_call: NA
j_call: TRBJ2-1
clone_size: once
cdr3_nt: TGTGCCAGCAGCCGTGACAATGAGCAGTTCTTC
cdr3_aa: CASSRDNEQFF

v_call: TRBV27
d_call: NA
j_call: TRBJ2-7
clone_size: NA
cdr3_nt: TGTGCCAGCAGTCCCCCTGATAGCTCCCCCTACGAGCAGTACTTC
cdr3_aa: CASSPPDSSPYEQYF

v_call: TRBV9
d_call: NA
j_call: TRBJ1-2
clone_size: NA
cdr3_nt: TGTGCCAGCAGCGTAGATCAGGGCAGCTACTATGGCTACACCTTC
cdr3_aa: CASSVDQGSYYGYTF

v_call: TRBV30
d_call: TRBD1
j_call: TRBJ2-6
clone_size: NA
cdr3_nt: TGTGCCTCGGGCCGGCCAGGGGGTTCTGGGGCCAACGTCCTGACTTTC
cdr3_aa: CASGRPGGSGANVLTF

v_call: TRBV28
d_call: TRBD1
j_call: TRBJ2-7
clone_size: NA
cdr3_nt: TGTGCCAGCAGATCGGGACAGGGGGCTCGGGAGCAGTACTTC
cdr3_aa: CASRSGQGAREQYF

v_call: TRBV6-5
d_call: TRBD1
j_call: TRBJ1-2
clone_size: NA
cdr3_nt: TGTGCCAGCAGTAACCTACAGGGGGACTATGGCTACACCTTC
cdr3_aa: CASSNLQGDYGYTF

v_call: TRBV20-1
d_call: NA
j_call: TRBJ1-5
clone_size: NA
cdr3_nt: TGCAGTGCTAGTTTGGGACTTAGCAATCAGCCCCAGCATTTT
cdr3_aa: CSASLGLSNQPQHF

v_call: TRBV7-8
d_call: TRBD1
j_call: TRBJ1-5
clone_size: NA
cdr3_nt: TGTGCCAGCAGCTTAGGGACAGGGCCATATAGCAATCAGCCCCAGCATTTT
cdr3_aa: CASSLGTGPYSNQPQHF